Shown below are 26 T cell receptor beta chains from a single sample sequenced in a study of CXCR3-negative and CXCR3-positive naive CD8 T cells. Study-wide results and limits: TRB CDR3 hydrophobicity was greater in CXCR3-positive naive cells than in CXCR3-negative naive cells.

The study made its TRB cDNA libraries by 5' RACE, adding UMI labels. Reprocessing the 5' RACE reads, TCRdb reports a single entry for every CDR3 protein and omits DNA. Its table records 150,000 to 180,000 distinct CDR3 sequences. Antigen specificity for these receptors is unknown. The sequenced sample was naive CXCR3+ CD8+ T cells from blood. Subset of the sample: CD45RO-CCR7+CD27+CD95- naive CD8+ T cells expressing CXCR3 (TNR3+). Receptors originate from a human donor in good health. Some clones in this sample may be carry-over from other donors' samples.

V gene TRBV29-1 combines with J gene TRBJ2-5; the TRBD1 assignment by TCRdb is unverifiable without DNA. The CDR3 covers 15 residues. Germline-derived CDR1 and CDR2 are SQVTM and ANQGSEA. The CDR3 here is CSVEGTDRGQETQYF. Combining the CDR3 with reference TRBV29-1 and TRBJ2-5 gives the whole variable domain SAVISQKPSRDICQRGTSLTIQCQVDSQVTMMFWYRQQPGQSLTLIATANQGSEATYESGFVIDKFPISRPNLTFSTLTVSNMSPEDSSIYLCSVEGTDRGQETQYFGPGTRLLVL.

V is TRBV20-1 and J is TRBJ2-7. The CDR3 is 13 amino acids. The germline CDR1 and CDR2 sequences are DFQATT and SNEGSKA (reference sequence). CDR3 region: CSARDVGFAEQYF.

The V gene is TRBV28, the J gene TRBJ2-7; TCRdb's D call of TRBD2 is untestable without DNA. This CDR3 spans 14 amino acids. Germline CDR1 reads MDHEN; CDR2 reads SYDVKM. CDR3 loop: CASSSRGGAYEQYF.

This chain joins TRBV6-1 and TRBJ1-5. Germline V lookup: CDR1 MNHNS, CDR2 SASEGT. The CDR3 sequence is 19 residues long. CDR3 sequence: CASSERQGPTLYSNQPQHF.

J is TRBJ1-3 and V is TRBV29-1; TCRdb gives TRBD1 as the D gene, but with no DNA this cannot be confirmed. The CDR3 extends over 17 amino acids. The germline gives CDR1 SQVTM, CDR2 ANQGSEA. CDR3 region: CIKPTREKQEGVNTIYF.

V and J are TRBV21-1 and TRBJ2-7; TCRdb selects TRBD2, and the lack of DNA leaves this call unchecked. TRBV21-1 constitutes a pseudogene. The CDR3 covers 16 residues. CDR3 protein: CASSRGLAGGLYEQYF.

The chain has TRBV3-1 and TRBJ2-1; TCRdb lists TRBD1, though no DNA is available to test this call. Germline CDR1 LGHDT, CDR2 YNNKEL (reference sequence). This CDR3 has 19 amino acids. The CDR3 here is CASSYKITPSGEDYNEQFF.

The chain has TRBV11-2 and TRBJ1-3. The CDR3 totals 13 residues. The germline CDR1 and CDR2 sequences are SGHAT and FQNNGV. CDR3 residues: CATERRLGNTIYF.

This chain joins TRBV14 and TRBJ2-7; absent DNA, TCRdb's TRBD2 call cannot be checked. Per the germline V gene, CDR1 is SGHDN and CDR2 is FVKESK. This CDR3 has 16 amino acids. The chain's CDR3 is CASSLTRAGGLREQYF.

The genes are TRBV29-1 and TRBJ2-7; TCRdb's D call of TRBD1 is untestable without DNA. The V gene's germline CDR1 is SQVTM and CDR2 ANQGSEA. The CDR3 has 13 residues. CDR3: CSVRDGSSYEQYF.

The rearrangement uses TRBV6-2 or TRBV6-3 and TRBJ1-1. From germline, CDR1 is MNHEY and CDR2 SVGEGT. The CDR3 loop spans 15 amino acids. CDR3: CASSYATEWNTEAFF.

The chain joins TRBV20-1 to TRBJ2-7. The CDR3 is 13 amino acids. The V gene's germline CDR1 is DFQATT and CDR2 SNEGSKA (reference sequence). CDR3 protein: CSASPLGRYEQYF.

The chain joins TRBV28 to TRBJ1-4; TCRdb lists TRBD1, though no DNA is available to test this call. The CDR3 spans 18 residues. The germline gives CDR1 MDHEN, CDR2 SYDVKM. This CDR3 reads CASSYLSLRDGLNEKLFF.

The chain is built from TRBV2 and TRBJ2-1; TCRdb gives TRBD1 as the D gene, but with no DNA this cannot be confirmed. Per the germline V gene, CDR1 is SNHLY and CDR2 is FYNNEI. This CDR3 region has 15 residues. The chain's CDR3 is CASSGYRGLDNEQFF.

V gene TRBV7-9 combines with J gene TRBJ2-3. There are 14 residues in the CDR3. The germline CDR1 and CDR2 sequences are SEHNR and FQNEAQ (reference sequence). CDR3: CASSFAVTTDTQYF.

V is TRBV21-1 and J is TRBJ2-1; the D gene TCRdb calls, TRBD1, cannot be checked with no DNA. TRBV21-1 is reported as a pseudogene. This CDR3 is 17 amino acids long. CDR3 sequence reads: CASSRDKTLTSYNEQFF.

This chain joins TRBV7-9 and TRBJ2-7. The CDR3 extends over 14 amino acids. Looked up from germline, CDR1 is SEHNR and CDR2 is FQNEAQ (reference sequence). CDR3 in amino acids: CASSFWGDSYEQYF.

This sequence joins TRBV5-5 and TRBJ2-2; TCRdb designates TRBD1, a call that cannot be tested without DNA. CDR3 length: 15 residues. Germline CDR1 is SGHKS and CDR2 is YYEKEE (reference sequence). This chain's CDR3 is CASSATVTGAGELFF.

This chain joins TRBV7-2 and TRBJ2-7; TCRdb proposes TRBD2, but this gene call is untestable without DNA. CDR3 length equals 16 residues. From germline, CDR1 is SGHTA and CDR2 FQGNSA. The CDR3 loop reads CASSPSGGHSPYEQYF.

This chain connects TRBV27 to TRBJ2-7; the TRBD1 assignment by TCRdb is unverifiable without DNA. Germline CDR1 and CDR2: MNHEY and SMNVEV (reference sequence). The length of the CDR3 is 12 residues. The CDR3 reads CASRDISYEQYF.

This CDR3 reads CASSWVMNTGELFF. This chain links TRBV5-1 with TRBJ2-2. Looked up from germline, CDR1 is SGHRS and CDR2 is YFSETQ. There are 14 residues in the CDR3.

The chain links TRBV5-1 to TRBJ2-3; TCRdb calls TRBD2, which cannot be checked without DNA. CDR1 is SGHRS and CDR2 is YFSETQ in the germline V gene. This CDR3 is built from 15 residues. Here the CDR3 reads CASSLIGGSTDTQYF.

This chain joins TRBV7-9 and TRBJ2-1; TCRdb reports TRBD1, a call that lacks DNA to check it against. The CDR3 has 16 amino acids. Germline lookup yields CDR1 SEHNR and CDR2 FQNEAQ (reference sequence). CDR3 sequence: CASSLGPGQGFNEQFF.

J is TRBJ2-5 and V is TRBV7-9; TCRdb lists TRBD1, though no DNA is available to test this call. The CDR3 contains 17 residues. Germline V gene lookup returns CDR1 SEHNR and CDR2 FQNEAQ (reference sequence). CDR3 region: CASSYQIGGPAQETQYF.

The chain couples TRBV5-1 to TRBJ2-3; TCRdb lists TRBD1, though no DNA is available to test this call. CDR3 length equals 15 residues. Germline CDR1 and CDR2: SGHRS and YFSETQ. CDR3 protein: CASSPRQGPTDTQYF.

The V gene is TRBV12-3 or TRBV12-4, the J gene TRBJ1-1. This CDR3 is built from 13 residues. CDR3 amino acids: CASSLAAGRLAFF.